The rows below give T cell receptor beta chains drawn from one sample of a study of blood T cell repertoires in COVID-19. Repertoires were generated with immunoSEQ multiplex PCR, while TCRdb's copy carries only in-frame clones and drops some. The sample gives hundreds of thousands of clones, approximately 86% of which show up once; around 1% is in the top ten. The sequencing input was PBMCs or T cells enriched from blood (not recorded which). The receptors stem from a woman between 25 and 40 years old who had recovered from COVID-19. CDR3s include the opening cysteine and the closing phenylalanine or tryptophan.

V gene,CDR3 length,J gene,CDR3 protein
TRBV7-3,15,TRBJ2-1,CASSRQGPMYNEQFF
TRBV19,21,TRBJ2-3,CASSIFHLAGGLTGYTDTQYF
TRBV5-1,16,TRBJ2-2,CASTPRVGGNTGELFF
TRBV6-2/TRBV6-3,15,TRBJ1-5,CASSTRTGSNQPQHF
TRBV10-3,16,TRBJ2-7,CAISDHPSRGAYEQYF
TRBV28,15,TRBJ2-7,CASSLAGTISYEQYF
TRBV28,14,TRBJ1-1,CASSLGQGGSEAFF
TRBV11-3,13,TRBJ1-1,CASSGQSVTEAFF
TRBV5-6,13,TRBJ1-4,CASSLVGAEKLFF
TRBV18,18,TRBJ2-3,CASSQTGTSGGTTDTQYF
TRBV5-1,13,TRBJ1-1,CASSAGQNTEAFF
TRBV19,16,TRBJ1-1,CASSHRQGAMNTEAFF
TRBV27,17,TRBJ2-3,CASSTSGSLIGGDTQYF
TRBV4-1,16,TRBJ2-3,CASSPLGGLRTDTQYF
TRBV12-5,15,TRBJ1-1,CASGLSQGPGTEAFF
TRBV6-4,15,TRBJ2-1,CASSDSGTYYNEQFF
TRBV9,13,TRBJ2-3,CASGLGSTDTQYF
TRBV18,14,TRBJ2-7,CASSPERSSYEQYF
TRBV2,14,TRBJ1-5,CASSRWTANQPQHF
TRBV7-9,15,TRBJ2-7,CASSTRTAPSYEQYF
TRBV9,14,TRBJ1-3,CASQPQGSGNTIYF
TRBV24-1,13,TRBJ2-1,CATNLAGGYEQFF
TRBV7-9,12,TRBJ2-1,CASSLSANEQFF
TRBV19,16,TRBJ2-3,CASSIVGVSSTDTQYF
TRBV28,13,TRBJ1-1,CASSTAGWTEAFF